This T cell receptor beta chain was captured by sequencing in a study of shared clonotypes between healthy human individuals (TCRdb year 2020). About the full investigation: A couple of women and a few men aged 18 to 49 years were included in the cohort. Per donor, three plates each were used for CD4 naive and CD4 memory, two for CD8 naive, and one for CD8 memory. Blood TCR repertoires of five healthy adults were deeply sequenced to estimate repertoire size and the extent of clonotype sharing between individuals. Libraries were prepared and TCR repertoires were sequenced by different laboratories using diverse techniques, in order to increase sequencing depth and limit assay-specific biases. Leukapheresis yielded between about 0.85 and 9 billion PBMCs per donor.

On the study overall, not on this receptor specifically: Sharing across a handful of donors was observed for about 5% of naive CD4, 3.5% of naive CD8, 2.3% of memory CD4, and less than 0.45% of memory CD8 clonotypes. Because the study included only a small number of donors, the genetic and exposure-history diversity represented was limited. Clonotypes shared by all four sorted-subset donors showed higher generation probabilities than non-shared clonotypes. Only blood was sampled, and tissue TCR repertoires likely differ from those in blood. Estimated clonotype richness was generally larger for naive than for memory subsets. Based on pairwise subsampling, the degree of clonotype sharing among donors was expected to be affected by sequencing depth. Incomplete sequencing was indicated by rarefaction of sorted-subset datasets, despite the large sequencing depth.

On this clone itself: The antigen it recognizes is unknown. No much larger clone is present one base from it, and per-base qualities are unavailable.

CD8 naive samples consisted of CD45RO-negative cells that were positively selected for CCR7, yielding a CD45RA+CCR7+ population without TemRA cells. The donors were healthy, HIV-negative adults with no recently reported acute infections or vaccinations. Every donor was a Caucasian adult residing in Nashville, Tennessee, USA. Blood was collected by leukapheresis, and PBMCs were isolated by Ficoll-Histopaque density gradient centrifugation and then cryopreserved in liquid nitrogen vapor phase. Analytical flow cytometry was used to check the purity and quantity of each magnetically sorted T cell population. Each sorted fraction had its genomic DNA isolated and then quantified by UV absorbance on a Nanodrop 2000c. The germline V gene sets CDR1 to SQVTM and CDR2 to ANQGSEA. The CDR3, from cysteine to phenylalanine, totals 15 residues. CDR3 DNA only is kept here, 45 bases in frame from base 1. Trimming accounts for 6 bases at V and 3 bases at J, while the number of junction bases matched to no gene is 7.

TCR CDR3 regions were amplified from genomic DNA by multiplex PCR using the deep immunoSEQ assay. For each cell subset, the extracted genomic DNA was distributed evenly across all wells of several immunoSEQ 96-well plates, and each plate served as one replicate. For sorted subsets, each replicate PCR was loaded with roughly 200 ng genomic DNA, equivalent to 25,000 to 30,000 T cell genomes. Purified libraries were measured with a Qubit 3.0 fluorometer, size-checked on a Bioanalyzer 2100, and measured again with the KAPA Library Quantification kit. Each immunoSEQ 96-well plate was sequenced on its own single-read 150-cycle Illumina NextSeq 550 flow cell. As for the authors' bioinformatics: Because the immunoSEQ output held only junctional sequences and lacked quality scores, the filtering could not match the filtering applied to full-length reads. To assign V/J genes and CDR3, sequences were annotated against IMGT germline references using PyIR, a Python wrapper for IgBLAST v1.9. Reads with weak V/J assignments (E-value above 1e-6), missing CDR3, stop codons, out-of-frame junctions, or ambiguous translated residues were removed. V3J clonotypes were defined by identical inferred V gene, J gene, and CDR3 amino acid sequence. Percentage overlap between repertoires was calculated by dividing the number of shared unique clonotypes by the size of the smaller repertoire. Repertoire richness was assessed with RTK rarefaction, the Chao1 estimator, and Recon v2.1 estimates of unobserved clonotypes. Generation probabilities were computed with OLGA for all TCRbeta clonotypes obtained by the gDNA method from several donors. TCRdb took over this immuneACCESS table, retaining in-frame rearrangements with V and J assigned. Such tables are incomplete; in checked studies, under half of the missing clones stem from an unresolved V gene, and the remainder is unexplained. That table furnishes V, J and clone size, whereas the DNA furnished D and trimming. Across this sample there are 600,000 or so clones, with 95% to 98% seen only once. Together, the top ten hold 0.25% to 0.35% of the sample.

Sequencing was performed on naive CD8+ T cells sorted from blood. Taken with the paper, the label for cell subset or site translates to: CD45RA+CCR7+. The chain joins TRBV29-1 to TRBJ2-3; 12 nucleotides in the junction match TRBD2. The clonotype comes from a man aged 25 to 40 in good health. The bases are TGCAGCGTAACGGGACTAGCGGGTAAAACAGATACGCAGTATTTT. Protein translation: CSVTGLAGKTDTQYF.